This T cell receptor (beta chain) was captured by sequencing in a study of T cells after yellow fever vaccination. Study results and caveats: Post-booster samples contained most primary-vaccination clones (roughly 96% CD4, 70% to 90% CD8). High-abundance clonotypes from the bulk population could contaminate FACS-sorted repertoires.

TCRdb ran MiXCR on the 5' RACE reads and lists one entry per CDR3 protein. The sample carries roughly 32,000 distinct CDR3 sequences, around 4.3% recorded once. This clonotype was seen repeatedly, ten times or more. Its specificity is unknown. The junction does not match germline at one end; this may be a read error. In germline, CDR1 is SGHKS, CDR2 YYEKEE (reference sequence). The CDR3 covers 14 residues. This chain connects TRBV5-5 to TRBJ2-7, with D possibly TRBD2 on 5 matching bases. The receptor was isolated from a man aged 25 to 40 who received the YFV17D yellow fever vaccine. The sample was CD8+ T cells sorted from PBMCs, taken 5 days after the yellow fever booster vaccination. The chain's CDR3 is CASSLEAAVYEQYF. In DNA form, the CDR3 reads TGTGCCAGCAGTTTGGAGGCAGCCGTCTACGAGCAGTACTTC.